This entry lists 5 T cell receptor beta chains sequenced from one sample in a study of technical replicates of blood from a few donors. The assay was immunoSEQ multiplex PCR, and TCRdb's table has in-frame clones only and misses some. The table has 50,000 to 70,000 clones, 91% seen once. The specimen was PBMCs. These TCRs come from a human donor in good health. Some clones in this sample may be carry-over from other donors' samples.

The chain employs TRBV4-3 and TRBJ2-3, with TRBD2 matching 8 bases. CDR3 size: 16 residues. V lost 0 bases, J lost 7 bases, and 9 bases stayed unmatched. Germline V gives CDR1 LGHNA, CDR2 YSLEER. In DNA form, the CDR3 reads TGCGCCAGCAGCCAAGAGGCTAGCGGGCGCACGAATACGCAGTATTTT. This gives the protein CASSQEASGRTNTQYF.

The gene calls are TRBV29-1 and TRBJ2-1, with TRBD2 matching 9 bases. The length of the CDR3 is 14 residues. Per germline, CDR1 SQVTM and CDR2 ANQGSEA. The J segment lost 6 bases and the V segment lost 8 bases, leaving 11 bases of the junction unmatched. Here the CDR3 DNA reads TGCAGCATGGGACTAGCTATAAAGGGCAATGAGCAGTTCTTC. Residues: CSMGLAIKGNEQFF.

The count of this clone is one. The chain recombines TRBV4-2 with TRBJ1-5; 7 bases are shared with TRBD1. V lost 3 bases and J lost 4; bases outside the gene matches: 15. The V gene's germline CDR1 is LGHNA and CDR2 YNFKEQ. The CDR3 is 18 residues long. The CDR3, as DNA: TGTGCCAGCAGCCACAGTCAGGGGGTCGGTAAGTGGAATCAGCCCCAGCATTTT. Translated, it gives CASSHSQGVGKWNQPQHF.

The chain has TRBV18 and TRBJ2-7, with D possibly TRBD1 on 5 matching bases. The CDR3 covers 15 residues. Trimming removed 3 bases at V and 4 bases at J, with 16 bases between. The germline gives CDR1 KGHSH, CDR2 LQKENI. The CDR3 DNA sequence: TGTGCCAGCTCACCTGACTCGACAGTGCTGTACGAGCAGTACTTC. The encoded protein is CASSPDSTVLYEQYF.

CDR3 coding DNA: TGCGCCAGCAGCTCCGGGAGCGGGGCCACAGTAGATACGCAGTATTTT. Amino acid sequence: CASSSGSGATVDTQYF. The chain has TRBV5-1 and TRBJ2-3, with 7 bases matching TRBD2. Trimming took 3 bases from V and 5 from J; bases not matched to a gene: 12. Germline assignment: CDR1 SGHRS and CDR2 YFSETQ. CDR3 size: 16 residues.